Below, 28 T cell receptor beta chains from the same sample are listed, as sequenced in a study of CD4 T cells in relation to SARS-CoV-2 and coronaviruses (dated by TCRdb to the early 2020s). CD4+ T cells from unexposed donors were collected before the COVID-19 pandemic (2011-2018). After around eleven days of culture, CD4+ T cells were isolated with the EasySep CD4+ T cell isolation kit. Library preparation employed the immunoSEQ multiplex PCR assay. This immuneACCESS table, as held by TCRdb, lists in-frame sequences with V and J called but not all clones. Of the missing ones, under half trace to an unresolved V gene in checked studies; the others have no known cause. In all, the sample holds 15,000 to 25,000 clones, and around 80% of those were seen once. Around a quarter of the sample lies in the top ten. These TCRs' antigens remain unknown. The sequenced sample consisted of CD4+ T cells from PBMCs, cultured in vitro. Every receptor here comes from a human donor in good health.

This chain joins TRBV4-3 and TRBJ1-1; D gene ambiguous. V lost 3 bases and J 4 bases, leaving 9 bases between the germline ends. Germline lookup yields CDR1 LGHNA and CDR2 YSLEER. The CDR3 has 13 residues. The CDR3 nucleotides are TGCGCCAGCAGCCACTTAGGAGGCACTGAAGCTTTCTTT. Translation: CASSHLGGTEAFF.

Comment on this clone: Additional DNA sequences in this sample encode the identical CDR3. The CDR3 protein is CASSYSGSSTDTQYF. CDR3 DNA: TGTGCCAGCAGTTACTCAGGGTCGAGCACAGATACGCAGTATTTT. The chain recombines TRBV6-5 with TRBJ2-3; D not certain. Germline V gene sequence: CDR1 MNHEY, CDR2 SVGAGI. The length of the CDR3 is 15 residues. V lost 0 bases and J lost 0, with 7 bases in between.

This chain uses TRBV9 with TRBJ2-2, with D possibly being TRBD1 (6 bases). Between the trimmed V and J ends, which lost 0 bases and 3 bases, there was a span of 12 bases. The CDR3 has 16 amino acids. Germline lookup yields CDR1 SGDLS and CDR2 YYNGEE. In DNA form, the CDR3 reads TGTGCCAGCAGCGTAGGACCGGGACACGACACCGGGGAGCTGTTTTTT. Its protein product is CASSVGPGHDTGELFF.

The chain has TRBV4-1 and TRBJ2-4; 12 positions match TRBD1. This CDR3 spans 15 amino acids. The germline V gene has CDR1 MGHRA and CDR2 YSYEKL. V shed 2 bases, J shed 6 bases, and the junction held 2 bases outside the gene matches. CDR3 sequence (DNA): TGCGCCAGCAGCCAACTGGGACAGGGGGCAAACATTCAGTACTTC. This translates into CASSQLGQGANIQYF.

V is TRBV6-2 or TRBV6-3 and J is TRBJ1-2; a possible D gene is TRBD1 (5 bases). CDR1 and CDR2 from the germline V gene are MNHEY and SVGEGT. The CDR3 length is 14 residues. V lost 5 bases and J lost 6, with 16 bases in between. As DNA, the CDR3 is TGTGCCAGCAGTCAGGGAGGGCGGTTGGATGGCTACACCTTC. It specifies CASSQGGRLDGYTF.

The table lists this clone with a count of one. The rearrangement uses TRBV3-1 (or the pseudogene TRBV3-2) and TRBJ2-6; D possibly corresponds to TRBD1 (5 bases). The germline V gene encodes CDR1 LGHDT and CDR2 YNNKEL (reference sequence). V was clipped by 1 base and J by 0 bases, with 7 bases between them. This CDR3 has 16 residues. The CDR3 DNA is TGTGCCAGCAGCCAAGGACAGCTCTCTGGGGCCAACGTCCTGACTTTC. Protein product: CASSQGQLSGANVLTF.

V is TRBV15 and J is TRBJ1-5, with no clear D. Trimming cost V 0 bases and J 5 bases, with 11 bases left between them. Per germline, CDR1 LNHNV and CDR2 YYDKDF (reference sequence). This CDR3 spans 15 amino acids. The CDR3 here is CATSRDLGGYQPQHF. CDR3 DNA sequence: TGTGCCACCAGCAGAGATCTAGGAGGGTATCAGCCCCAGCATTTT.

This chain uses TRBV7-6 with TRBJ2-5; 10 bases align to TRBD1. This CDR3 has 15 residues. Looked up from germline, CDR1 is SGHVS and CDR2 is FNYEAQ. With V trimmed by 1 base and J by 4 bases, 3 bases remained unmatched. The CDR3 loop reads CASSLVRTGGETQYF. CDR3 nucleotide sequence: TGTGCCAGCAGCTTAGTAAGGACAGGGGGAGAGACCCAGTACTTC.

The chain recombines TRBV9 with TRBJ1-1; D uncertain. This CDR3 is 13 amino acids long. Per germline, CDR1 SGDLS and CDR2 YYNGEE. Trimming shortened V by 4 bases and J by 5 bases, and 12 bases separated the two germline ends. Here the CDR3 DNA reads TGTGCCAGCAGCCCCCGGCCGGGGACTGAAGCTTTCTTT. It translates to CASSPRPGTEAFF.

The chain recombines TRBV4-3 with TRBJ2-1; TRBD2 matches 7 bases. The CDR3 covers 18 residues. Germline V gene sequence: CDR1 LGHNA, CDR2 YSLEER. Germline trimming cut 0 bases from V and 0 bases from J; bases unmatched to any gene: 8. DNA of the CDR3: TGCGCCAGCAGCCAAGATTGGACGGGAGGCCCCTCCTACAATGAGCAGTTCTTC. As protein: CASSQDWTGGPSYNEQFF.

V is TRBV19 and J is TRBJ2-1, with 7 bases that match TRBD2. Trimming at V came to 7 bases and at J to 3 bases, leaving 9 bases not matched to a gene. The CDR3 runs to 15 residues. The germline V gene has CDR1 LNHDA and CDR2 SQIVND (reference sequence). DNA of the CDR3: TGTGCCAGTACCGGGTCCAGCGGGGTCTACAATGAGCAGTTCTTC. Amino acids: CASTGSSGVYNEQFF.

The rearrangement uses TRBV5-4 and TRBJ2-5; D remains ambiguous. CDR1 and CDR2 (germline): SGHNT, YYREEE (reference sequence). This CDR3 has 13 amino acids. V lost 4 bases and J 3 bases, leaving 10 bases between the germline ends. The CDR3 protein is CASSRNVKETQYF. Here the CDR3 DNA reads TGTGCCAGCAGCAGGAACGTAAAAGAGACCCAGTACTTC.

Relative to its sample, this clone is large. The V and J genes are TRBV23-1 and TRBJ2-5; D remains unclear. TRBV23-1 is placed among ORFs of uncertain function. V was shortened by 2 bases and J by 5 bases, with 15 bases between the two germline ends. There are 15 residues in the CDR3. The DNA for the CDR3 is TGCGCCAGCAGTCAAAGGCTAGTAGTTCCCGAGACCCAGTACTTC. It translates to CASSQRLVVPETQYF.

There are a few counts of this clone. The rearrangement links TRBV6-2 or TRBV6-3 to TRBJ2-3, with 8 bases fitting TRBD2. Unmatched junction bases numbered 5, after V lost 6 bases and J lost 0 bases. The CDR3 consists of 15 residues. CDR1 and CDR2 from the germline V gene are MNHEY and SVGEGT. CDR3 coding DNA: TGTGCCAGCAGCGGGACTAGTTCTAGCACAGATACGCAGTATTTT. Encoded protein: CASSGTSSSTDTQYF.

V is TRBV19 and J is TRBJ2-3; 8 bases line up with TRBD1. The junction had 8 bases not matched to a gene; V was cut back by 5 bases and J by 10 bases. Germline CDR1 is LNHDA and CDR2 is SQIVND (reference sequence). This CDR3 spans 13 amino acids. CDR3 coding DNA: TGTGCCAGTAGTCCTCAGGGGGCTGATGCGCAGTATTTT. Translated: CASSPQGADAQYF.

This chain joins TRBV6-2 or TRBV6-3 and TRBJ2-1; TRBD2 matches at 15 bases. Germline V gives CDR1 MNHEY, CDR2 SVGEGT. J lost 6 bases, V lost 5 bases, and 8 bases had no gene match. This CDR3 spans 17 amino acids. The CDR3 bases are TGTGCCAGCAGTCCGGGACTAGCGGGAGGATCTCCCAATGAGCAGTTCTTC. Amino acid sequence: CASSPGLAGGSPNEQFF.

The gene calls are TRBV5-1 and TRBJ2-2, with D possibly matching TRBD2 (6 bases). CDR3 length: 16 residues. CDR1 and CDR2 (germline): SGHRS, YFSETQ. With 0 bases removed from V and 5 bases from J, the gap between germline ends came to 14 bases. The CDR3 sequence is CASSLEGLTTTGELFF. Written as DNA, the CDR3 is TGCGCCAGCAGCTTGGAAGGACTAACTACTACCGGGGAGCTGTTTTTT.

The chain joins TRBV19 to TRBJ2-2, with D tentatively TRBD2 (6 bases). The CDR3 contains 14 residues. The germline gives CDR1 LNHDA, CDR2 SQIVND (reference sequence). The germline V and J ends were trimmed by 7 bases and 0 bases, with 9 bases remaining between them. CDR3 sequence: CASMRGANTGELFF. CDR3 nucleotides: TGTGCCAGTATGCGCGGGGCGAACACCGGGGAGCTGTTTTTT.

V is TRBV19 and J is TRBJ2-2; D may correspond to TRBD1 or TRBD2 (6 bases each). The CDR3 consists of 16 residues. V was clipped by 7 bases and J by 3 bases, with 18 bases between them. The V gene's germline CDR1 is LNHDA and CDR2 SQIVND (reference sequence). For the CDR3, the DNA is TGTGCCAGTACTACCCCCCGGGGGCAGCACACCGGGGAGCTGTTTTTT. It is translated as CASTTPRGQHTGELFF.

CDR3: CASSQDPSGTGGRAQHF. CDR3 bases: TGCGCCAGCAGCCAAGACCCATCCGGGACAGGGGGGAGAGCCCAGCATTTT. The V call is TRBV4-1, the J call TRBJ1-5; TRBD1 matches at 11 bases. The CDR3 has 17 residues. The germline CDR1 and CDR2 sequences are MGHRA and YSYEKL. Trimming took 0 bases from V and 11 from J; bases not matched to a gene: 12.

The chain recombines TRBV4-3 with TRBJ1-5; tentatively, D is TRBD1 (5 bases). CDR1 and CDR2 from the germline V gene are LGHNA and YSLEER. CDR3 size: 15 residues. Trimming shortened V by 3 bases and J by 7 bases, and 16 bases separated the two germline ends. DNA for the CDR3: TGCGCCAGCAGCCAGGACCGGGACCCGGGGCAGCCCCAGCATTTT. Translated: CASSQDRDPGQPQHF.

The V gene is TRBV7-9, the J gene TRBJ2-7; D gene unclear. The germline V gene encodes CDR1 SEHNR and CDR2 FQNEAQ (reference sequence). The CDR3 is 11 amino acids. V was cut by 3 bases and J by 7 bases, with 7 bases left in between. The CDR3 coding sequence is TGTGCCAGCAGCTTTCTGTGGGAGCAGTACTTC. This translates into CASSFLWEQYF.

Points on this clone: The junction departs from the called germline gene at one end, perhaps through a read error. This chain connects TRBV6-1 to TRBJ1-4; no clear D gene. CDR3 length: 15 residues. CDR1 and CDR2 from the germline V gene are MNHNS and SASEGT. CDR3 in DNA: TGTGCCAGTAGTGAGGTTAAGGGAGTCGATGAAAAACTGTTTTTT. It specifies CASSEVKGVDEKLFF.

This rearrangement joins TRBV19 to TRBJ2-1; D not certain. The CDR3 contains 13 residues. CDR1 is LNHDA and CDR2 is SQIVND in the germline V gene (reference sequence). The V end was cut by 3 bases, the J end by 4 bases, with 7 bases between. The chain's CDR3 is CASSINTYNEQFF. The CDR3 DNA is TGTGCCAGTAGTATTAACACTTACAATGAGCAGTTCTTC.

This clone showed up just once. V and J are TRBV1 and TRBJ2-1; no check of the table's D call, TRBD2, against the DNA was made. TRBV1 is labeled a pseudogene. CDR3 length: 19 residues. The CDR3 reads CTSSSPGTSGTRWDNEQFF. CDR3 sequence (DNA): TGCACCAGCAGCTCCCCTGGGACTAGCGGGACTCGGTGGGATAATGAGCAGTTCTTC.

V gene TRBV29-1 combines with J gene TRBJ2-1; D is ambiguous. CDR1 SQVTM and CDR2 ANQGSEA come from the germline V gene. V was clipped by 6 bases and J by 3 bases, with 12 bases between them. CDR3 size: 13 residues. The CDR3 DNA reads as TGCAGCGTACTCGCGAGCCACTACAATGAGCAGTTCTTC. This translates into CSVLASHYNEQFF.

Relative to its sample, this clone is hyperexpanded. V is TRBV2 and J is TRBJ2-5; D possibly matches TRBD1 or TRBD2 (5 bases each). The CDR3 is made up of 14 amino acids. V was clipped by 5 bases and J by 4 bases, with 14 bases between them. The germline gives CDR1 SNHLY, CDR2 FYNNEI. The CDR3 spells CASSSTGGRETQYF. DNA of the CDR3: TGTGCCAGCAGTTCAACAGGAGGCCGAGAGACCCAGTACTTC.

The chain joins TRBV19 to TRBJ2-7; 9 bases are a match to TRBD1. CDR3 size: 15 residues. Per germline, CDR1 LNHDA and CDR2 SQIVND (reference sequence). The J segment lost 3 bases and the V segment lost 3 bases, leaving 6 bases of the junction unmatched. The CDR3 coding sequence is TGTGCCAGTAGTATCAGAACAGGGGGCGGCTACGAGCAGTACTTC. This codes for CASSIRTGGGYEQYF.